Below are 7 T cell receptor beta chains sequenced from a single sample in a study of regulatory T cells in long-lasting Graves disease. Library construction for TCR beta used iRepertoire HTBI primers and Arm-PCR of CDR3 regions. TCRdb analysed the multiplex PCR reads with MiXCR anew, one entry per CDR3 protein. Of 440,000 or so distinct CDR3 sequences in the sample, roughly 15% were seen once. The sample's time point: newly diagnosed GD, antithyroid drugs for less than 3 months. There was RNA extracted from PBMCs, and the TCR library was made from it. The data also belong to a second study, concerning T cells in Graves' hyperthyroidism and ophthalmopathy.

Material: peripheral blood mononuclear cells (PBMCs), obtained at new diagnosis, from a patient treated with antithyroid drugs. The receptor set was obtained from a woman in her twenties or thirties with Graves disease.

The rearrangement links TRBV5-1 to TRBJ1-4; no clear D. Germline V gene lookup returns CDR1 SGHRS and CDR2 YFSETQ. CDR3 length: 14 residues. Trimming shortened V by 0 bases and J by 4 bases, and 7 bases separated the two germline ends. CDR3 DNA: TGCGCCAGCAGCTTGGGAGAAGTTAATGAAAAACTGTTTTTT. It codes for CASSLGEVNEKLFF.

This clonotype has more than one count but fewer than ten. The V call is TRBV12-3 or TRBV12-4, the J call TRBJ1-2; D may be TRBD1 (5 bases). CDR3 length equals 15 residues. V shed 5 bases and J shed 8 bases, with 21 bases lying between them. DNA of the CDR3: TGTGCCAGCAGTGTACTTACGCAGGGATGGGGAGGCTACACCTTC. The encoded protein is CASSVLTQGWGGYTF.

This clonotype was detected a few times. V gene TRBV28 combines with J gene TRBJ2-5, with TRBD2 identical over 12 bases. Losses at the gene ends were 1 base for V and 6 bases for J; bases not matched to a gene: 9. Germline CDR1 and CDR2: MDHEN and SYDVKM. CDR3 length equals 17 residues. CDR3 DNA: TGTGCCAGCAGTTTATTTGTGACTAGCGGGAGTGTACAGACCCAGTACTTC. Protein sequence: CASSLFVTSGSVQTQYF.

This clonotype has ten or more counts. The gene calls are TRBV12-3 or TRBV12-4 and TRBJ2-1; D may be TRBD1 (5 bases). Between the trimmed V and J ends, which lost 11 bases and 0 bases, there was a span of 17 bases. There are 15 residues in the CDR3. Written as DNA, the CDR3 is TGTGCCTGCAACCCTCAGGGAAGCTCCTACAATGAGCAGTTCTTC. As protein: CACNPQGSSYNEQFF.

Comments on this clonotype: With a much larger clone just one base away, this may be a read error. CDR3 nucleotides: TGTGCCAGCAGTTCATCAGGACAGGGGTTTGGAAACACCATATATTTT. Protein: CASSSSGQGFGNTIYF. This sequence joins TRBV28 and TRBJ1-3; 9 bases align to TRBD1. J gave up 3 bases and V 4 bases, and 7 bases lay outside the gene matches. Germline V gene sequence: CDR1 MDHEN, CDR2 SYDVKM. The CDR3 sequence is 16 residues long.

In this sample, this clonotype turned up a few times. The CDR3 coding sequence is TGCAGTATTCTCCAGGGGGAGCCCCACAATGAGCAGTTCTTC. Protein: CSILQGEPHNEQFF. The chain couples TRBV29-1 to TRBJ2-1; 7 nucleotides match TRBD1. There are 14 residues in the CDR3. CDR1 is SQVTM, CDR2 ANQGSEA, per germline.

This clonotype was found a few times. This chain joins TRBV20-1 and TRBJ2-1, with TRBD2 matching 7 bases. Germline V CDR1 and CDR2: DFQATT, SNEGSKA (reference sequence). The CDR3 sequence is 12 residues long. CDR3 nucleotides: TGCAGAAGCGGGACTAACTACAATGAGCAGTTCTTC. It yields the protein CRSGTNYNEQFF.